The source of this T cell receptor gamma chain is a study of γδ T cells in repeated Plasmodium falciparum infection. Gammadelta T cells were flow-sorted from PBMC into Vgamma9/Vdelta2+ and Vdelta2-negative populations for bulk analysis. The trim removed 1 base at V and 4 bases at J, leaving 7 bases unmatched. The germline CDR1 and CDR2 sequences are GITISATS and ISYDGTV (reference sequence). CDR3 length: 18 amino acids. Each sorted gammadelta sample had TRG and TRD chains sequenced. TCRdb fed the multiplex PCR reads to CATT. The repertoire holds around 27,000 gamma-chain clones, with roughly 1.4% as singletons. Study results and limitations: Malian children's Vdelta2-negative repertoires appeared more expanded and less diverse than Australians'.

Many counts were recorded for this clone. Its antigen is still unknown. Other DNA sequences from this sample encode an identical CDR3 as well. The clonotype was recovered from a pool of human donors (malaria-infected and uninfected, not separated). The V and J genes are TRGV9 and TRGJP. Sequenced: gamma-delta T cells from blood. The CDR3: CALWEVGGQELGKKIKVF. CDR3 in DNA: TGTGCCTTGTGGGAGGTAGGGGGCCAAGAGTTGGGCAAAAAAATCAAGGTATTT.